One sample yielded the 21 T cell receptor beta chains listed below, sequenced in a study of T cells after posttransplantation cyclophosphamide. Some clones are missing from TCRdb's copy, which holds only in-frame ones; the method was immunoSEQ multiplex PCR. The repertoire has 15,000 to 17,000 clones, almost 85% of them found once; the top ten carry 5%. Methotrexate plus calcineurin inhibitor accompanied controls' myeloablative marrow transplants; sampling was 1 year later. The starting material was PBMCs, obtained less than 400 days after allogeneic stem cell transplant with calcineurin inhibitor and methotrexate. The receptor source for this set is a male patient between 18 and 35 years old who received an allogeneic stem cell transplant from a related donor, was CMV-positive, and had no GVHD. These T cells may partly come from the graft donor.

J is TRBJ1-2 and V is TRBV5-1; TRBD1 agrees at 7 bases. Unmatched junction bases numbered 5, after V lost 4 bases and J lost 2 bases. The CDR3 is 14 amino acids. Looked up from germline, CDR1 is SGHRS and CDR2 is YFSETQ. The CDR3 DNA follows: TGCGCCAGCAGCGTCGGGACAGCAAACTATGGCTACACCTTC. Translating it yields CASSVGTANYGYTF.

The chain uses TRBV10-3 and TRBJ1-1; D unresolved. CDR1 and CDR2 (germline): ENHRY, SYGVKD. Trimming removed 4 bases at V and 3 bases at J, with 12 bases between. The CDR3 runs 14 residues. The CDR3 protein is CAISGNRRDTEAFF. The CDR3 DNA reads as TGTGCCATCAGTGGGAACCGACGGGACACTGAAGCTTTCTTT.

The chain is built from TRBV6-4 and TRBJ2-5; TRBD1 aligns across 9 bases. The J call may not be correct, given that the DNA end is closer to TRBJ2-7. Germline assignment: CDR1 MRHNA and CDR2 SNTAGT. CDR3 length: 15 residues. This chain's CDR3 is CASSEKGQGSDEQYF. Written as DNA, the CDR3 is TGTGCCAGCAGTGAAAAGGGACAGGGTTCGGACGAGCAGTACTTC.

The genes are TRBV5-1 and TRBJ2-7; the match to TRBD1 covers 8 bases. With V trimmed by 2 bases and J by 5 bases, 6 bases remained unmatched. The CDR3 runs to 14 residues. Germline lookup yields CDR1 SGHRS and CDR2 YFSETQ. The CDR3: CASSFTGGRNEQYF. In DNA, the CDR3 is TGCGCCAGCAGCTTTACAGGGGGAAGGAACGAGCAGTACTTC. Full variable domain (outside the CDR3, taken from reference TRBV5-1 and TRBJ2-7): KAGVTQTPRYLIKTRGQQVTLSCSPISGHRSVSWYQQTPGQGLQFLFEYFSETQRNKGNFPGRFSGRQFSNSRSEMNVSTLELGDSALYLCASSFTGGRNEQYFGPGTRLTVT.

This clone came up once. This chain uses TRBV9 with TRBJ1-5; D remains unclear. CDR1 is SGDLS and CDR2 is YYNGEE in the germline V gene. The CDR3 is made up of 11 amino acids. V was cut by 8 bases and J by 2 bases, with 5 bases left in between. In DNA form, the CDR3 reads TGTGCCAGTGGAGGCAATCAGCCCCAGCATTTT. It is translated as CASGGNQPQHF.

The chain combines TRBV5-1 with TRBJ2-3; 11 bases are shared with TRBD2. The V gene end was trimmed by 5 bases and the J gene end by 10 bases; junction bases not matched to a gene: 3. The CDR3 is 12 residues long. Germline V gene lookup returns CDR1 SGHRS and CDR2 YFSETQ. The CDR3 region has the DNA TGCGCCAGCAGGCTAGCGGGAGGAGCGCAGTATTTT. As protein: CASRLAGGAQYF.

This sequence joins TRBV27 and TRBJ1-5; D is perhaps TRBD1 (5 bases). The CDR3 extends over 14 amino acids. Germline V gene data show CDR1 as MNHEY and CDR2 as SMNVEV (reference sequence). With 2 bases removed from V and 1 base from J, the gap between germline ends came to 6 bases. The CDR3 sequence is CASSLQGSNQPQHF. Here the CDR3 DNA reads TGTGCCAGCAGTTTACAGGGAAGCAATCAGCCCCAGCATTTT.

This clone was picked up a small number of times. This chain joins TRBV7-2 and TRBJ2-7; TRBD1 matches at 8 bases. The CDR3 is made up of 15 amino acids. Per germline, CDR1 SGHTA and CDR2 FQGNSA. The V segment lost 5 bases and the J segment 1 base; nucleotides outside the gene matches: 7. As DNA, the CDR3 is TGTGCCAGCAGCCGAGGACAGGGAGCTTCCTACGAGCAGTACTTC. As protein: CASSRGQGASYEQYF.

The gene calls are TRBV7-3 and TRBJ1-1; 7 bases align to TRBD1. V dropped 3 bases and J dropped 5; count of bases not matched to a gene: 3. The CDR3 has 13 residues. From germline, CDR1 is SGHTA and CDR2 FQGTGA. The CDR3, as DNA: TGTGCCAGCAGCTTGACAGGGAGGACTGAAGCTTTCTTT. Translated: CASSLTGRTEAFF.

This clone turned up a few times. The chain couples TRBV7-9 to TRBJ1-1, with D maybe TRBD1 (5 bases). This CDR3 has 12 residues. CDR1 and CDR2 (germline): SEHNR, FQNEAQ (reference sequence). Deletions cut 6 bases from V and 11 bases from J, with 16 bases between. In DNA, the CDR3 is TGTGCCAGCAGACTGGGGGGGGGTAATGCTTTCTTT. This encodes CASRLGGGNAFF.

The J gene is TRBJ1-6, the V gene TRBV27; the D gene is possibly TRBD1 (6 bases). CDR3 length: 19 residues. V gave up 3 bases and J gave up 0 bases, with 18 bases separating them. Germline V gene lookup returns CDR1 MNHEY and CDR2 SMNVEV (reference sequence). DNA for the CDR3: TGTGCCAGCAGTTTGCTCCTTACAGGGCCCAGCTCCTATAATTCACCCCTCCACTTT. The encoded protein is CASSLLLTGPSSYNSPLHF.

V gene TRBV5-4 combines with J gene TRBJ1-2, with a weak D call TRBD1 (6 bases). CDR3 size: 14 residues. CDR1 is SGHNT and CDR2 is YYREEE in the germline V gene (reference sequence). The germline V and J ends were trimmed by 5 bases and 7 bases, with 18 bases remaining between them. In DNA form, the CDR3 reads TGTGCCAGCAGGCGAGGGGGACGTGATGGTGGCTACACCTTC. Its translation: CASRRGGRDGGYTF.

For the CDR3, the DNA is TGTGCCAGCAGTAAACGACAGGGGGCGTCGGATACGCAGTATTTT. It specifies CASSKRQGASDTQYF. V usage is TRBV25-1 and J usage is TRBJ2-3; 10 bases agree with TRBD1. Germline CDR1 is MGHDK and CDR2 is SYGVNS. The CDR3 covers 15 residues. Trimming cost V 5 bases and J 6 bases; bases outside gene matches: 8.

V gene TRBV5-1 combines with J gene TRBJ1-2; the match to TRBD1 covers 7 bases. This CDR3 has 15 amino acids. Germline lookup yields CDR1 SGHRS and CDR2 YFSETQ. With V trimmed by 0 bases and J by 3 bases, 5 bases remained unmatched. CDR3 amino acids: CASSLEGAIYYGYTF. CDR3 DNA: TGCGCCAGCAGCTTGGAGGGGGCGATCTACTATGGCTACACCTTC.

The rearrangement uses TRBV4-1 and TRBJ1-2; D is unclear. CDR3 size: 13 residues. V shed 4 bases and J shed 8 bases, with 14 bases lying between them. Germline V gene lookup returns CDR1 MGHRA and CDR2 YSYEKL. The CDR3 sequence: CASSRQDSPGYTF. As DNA, the CDR3 is TGCGCCAGCAGCCGCCAGGACTCCCCGGGCTACACCTTC.

The chain uses TRBV7-2 and TRBJ2-7, with TRBD1 matching over 7 bases. CDR1 is SGHTA, CDR2 FQGNSA, per germline. V lost 3 bases, J lost 5 bases, and 7 bases stayed unmatched. The CDR3 length is 14 residues. The CDR3 loop reads CASSLTGWGDEQYF. The CDR3 nucleotides are TGTGCCAGCAGCTTGACAGGGTGGGGTGACGAGCAGTACTTC.

J is TRBJ2-1 and V is TRBV7-6; TRBD2 matches 7 bases. Trimming at V came to 0 bases and at J to 2 bases, leaving 4 bases not matched to a gene. CDR1 and CDR2 from the germline V gene are SGHVS and FNYEAQ. This CDR3 is built from 16 residues. The CDR3 loop reads CASSLAVGGAYNEQFF. Here the CDR3 DNA reads TGTGCCAGCAGCTTAGCCGTGGGAGGGGCCTACAATGAGCAGTTCTTC.

The chain is built from TRBV27 and TRBJ2-1, with D unresolved. The CDR3 spans 13 residues. V was clipped by 3 bases and J by 9 bases, with 12 bases between them. CDR1 and CDR2 (germline): MNHEY, SMNVEV (reference sequence). The CDR3 DNA follows: TGTGCCAGCAGTTTGGCCTTCGCCAGTGAGCAGTTCTTC. As protein: CASSLAFASEQFF.

The chain joins TRBV15 to TRBJ2-1; tentative D call: TRBD2 (6 bases). Trimming left V 4 bases short and J 9 bases short, with 22 bases between. The CDR3 is 16 amino acids. CDR1 LNHNV and CDR2 YYDKDF come from the germline V gene (reference sequence). The chain's CDR3 is CATSTGMGLADSEQFF. Here the CDR3 DNA reads TGTGCCACCAGCACAGGAATGGGACTGGCCGACAGTGAGCAGTTCTTC.

The rearrangement uses TRBV7-2 and TRBJ2-3; 7 nucleotides align to TRBD2. Germline V gene lookup returns CDR1 SGHTA and CDR2 FQGNSA. This CDR3 has 16 amino acids. The trim removed 5 bases at V and 2 bases at J, leaving 10 bases unmatched. The CDR3 DNA is TGTGCCAGCAGCCCAGGGAGGGAACCTTTCACAGATACGCAGTATTTT. Encoded protein: CASSPGREPFTDTQYF.

The chain uses TRBV29-1 and TRBJ2-3; the D is unclear. Germline lookup yields CDR1 SQVTM and CDR2 ANQGSEA. The CDR3 extends over 11 amino acids. Trimming removed 0 bases at V and 13 bases at J, with 11 bases between. This CDR3 is CSVEDGGPEYF. Here the CDR3 DNA reads TGCAGCGTTGAAGATGGCGGCCCGGAGTATTTT.